The sequence of this T cell receptor (beta chain) was determined in a study of cytomegalovirus exposure and HLA in healthy donors. Across the study: Both the 100 to 150 validation repertoires and the roughly 700 first-cohort repertoires used the same platform, as reported by a later analysis. General observations from the study: Cytomegalovirus association was listed for 164 TCR beta chains. The TCR clusters that emerged in the first cohort tended, a later analysis found, to co-occur in the roughly 130 validation repertoires.

Separate from the roughly 700-subject first cohort, the approximately 120-subject validation cohort was the one that the donors belonged to. Repertoires were generated with immunoSEQ multiplex PCR, while TCRdb's copy carries only in-frame clones and drops some. This sample yields tens of thousands of clones, of which 93% are seen a single time; under 6.5% belongs to the top ten. A remark on this clone: The antigen is not known.

V was clipped by 7 bases and J by 0 bases, with 12 bases between them. The CDR3 has 14 amino acids. Germline assignment: CDR1 MNHNS and CDR2 SASEGT. J is TRBJ2-5 and V is TRBV6-1; D call uncertain. This receptor was identified in a woman under 30 in good health and CMV-seronegative. The sample consisted of PBMCs. The CDR3 DNA reads TGTGCCAGCACCCTCGAGAGGAACCAAGAGACCCAGTACTTC. Translating gives CASTLERNQETQYF.